This TCR beta chain was sequenced during a study of blood T cell repertoires in COVID-19. On the study more broadly: Sources were T cells, B-cell-depleted T cells, or PBMCs; the material itself was cDNA or gDNA.

CDR1 is SEHNR, CDR2 FQNEAQ, per germline (reference sequence). Between the trimmed V and J ends, which lost 3 bases and 5 bases, there was a span of 17 bases. The CDR3 loop spans 16 amino acids. Using immunoSEQ multiplex PCR, the repertoire was profiled, and TCRdb retains in-frame clones only, with some absent. The data contain 80,000 to 95,000 clones, roughly 87% of them seen just once; the ten biggest clones take up roughly 3.1%. The origin of this receptor is a woman aged 45-65 years with active or convalescent COVID-19. Specimen: peripheral blood. This chain connects TRBV7-9 to TRBJ1-5; tentatively, D is TRBD1 (5 bases). CDR3 DNA sequence: TGTGCCAGCAGCTTTCGGGAGGGGAGTTTGGATCAGCCCCAGCATTTT. Protein: CASSFREGSLDQPQHF.